This T cell receptor beta chain comes out of a study of T cells in tuberculosis. The time point denotes: new active TB diagnosis, blood taken before or within 7 days of starting treatment. General study points: Active tuberculosis patients had shorter CDR3-alpha; the beta difference was nonsignificant.

Germline CDR1 reads SGHTA; CDR2 reads FQGNSA. With V trimmed by 4 bases and J by 5 bases, 14 bases remained unmatched. The CDR3 runs 16 residues. As for this clone: What it binds is not known.

The repertoire was sequenced with immunoSEQ multiplex PCR; TCRdb's copy has only in-frame clones and lacks some. The table lists about 38,000 clones, roughly 95% of them singletons. The chain couples TRBV7-2 to TRBJ2-7; 7 bases agree with TRBD1. The clonotype was recovered from an adult with tuberculosis. The source was PBMCs, collected at tuberculosis diagnosis. CDR3 sequence: CASSSQGFALDDEQYF. CDR3 bases: TGTGCCAGCAGCTCACAGGGGTTCGCGCTCGACGACGAGCAGTACTTC.